The 9 T cell receptor beta chains reported below all come from one sample, sequenced in a study of shared clonotypes between healthy human individuals. Data came from immunoSEQ multiplex PCR; TCRdb stores just in-frame clones and leaves some out. The sample holds hundreds of thousands of clones; roughly 96% are singletons and the top ten take around 0.25%. It was CD45RO-negative cells, positively selected for CCR7, that made up naive CD8 cells, with terminally differentiated effector memory CD45RA+ cells excluded. Sequenced: naive CD8+ T cells sorted from blood. These receptors came from a man aged 25 to 45 in good health.

V is TRBV9 and J is TRBJ2-7; TRBD2 agrees at 7 bases. This CDR3 is built from 15 residues. The junction had 7 bases not matched to a gene; V was cut back by 0 bases and J by 4 bases. CDR1 and CDR2 (germline): SGDLS, YYNGEE. CDR3 sequence (DNA): TGTGCCAGCAGCGTAGAGGAGACTAGCTTTTACGAGCAGTACTTC. Amino acid sequence: CASSVEETSFYEQYF. The entire variable domain, with the rest obtained from reference TRBV9 and TRBJ2-7, is as follows: DSGVTQTPKHLITATGQRVTLRCSPRSGDLSVYWYQQSLDQGLQFLIQYYNGEERAKGNILERFSAQQFPDLHSELNLSSLELGDSALYFCASSVEETSFYEQYFGPGTRLTVT.

This clone has only one observation. The J gene is TRBJ2-1, the V gene TRBV7-7; 9 bases agree with TRBD1. Trimming cost V 1 base and J 7 bases; bases outside gene matches: 5. Germline assignment: CDR1 SSHAT and CDR2 FNYEAQ (reference sequence). The CDR3 has 15 residues. The CDR3 sequence: CASSLGQGEGNEQFF. CDR3 sequence (DNA): TGTGCCAGCAGCTTAGGACAGGGGGAGGGGAATGAGCAGTTCTTC. Using reference TRBV7-7 and TRBJ2-1 for the parts outside the CDR3, the full variable domain is GAGVSQSPRYKVTKRGQDVTLRCDPISSHATLYWYQQALGQGPEFLTYFNYEAQPDKSGLPSDRFSAERPEGSISTLTIQRTEQRDSAMYRCASSLGQGEGNEQFFGPGTRLTVL.

V gene TRBV19 combines with J gene TRBJ2-1; 7 positions agree with TRBD1. V dropped 6 bases and J dropped 0; count of bases not matched to a gene: 8. Germline values: CDR1 LNHDA, CDR2 SQIVND (reference sequence). The CDR3 is 16 amino acids. The CDR3 DNA follows: TGTGCCAGTAGCCTACTGGACAGGTCCTCCTACAATGAGCAGTTCTTC. It codes for CASSLLDRSSYNEQFF.

The genes are TRBV7-9 and TRBJ1-1; D call uncertain. CDR3 length: 16 residues. In germline, CDR1 is SEHNR, CDR2 FQNEAQ (reference sequence). V was trimmed by 2 bases and J by 1 base, leaving 14 bases between them. CDR3 coding DNA: TGTGCCAGCAGCTTATATATGGAAGTATCGAACACTGAAGCTTTCTTT. Translated: CASSLYMEVSNTEAFF.

The chain carries TRBV6-1 and TRBJ1-5; D remains ambiguous. The CDR3 sequence is 14 residues long. Looked up from germline, CDR1 is MNHNS and CDR2 is SASEGT. V dropped 0 bases and J dropped 5 bases, with 8 bases sitting between them. The CDR3, as DNA: TGTGCCAGCAGTGAAGCGCCAGGAGATCAGCCCCAGCATTTT. Its protein is CASSEAPGDQPQHF.

V usage is TRBV7-9 and J usage is TRBJ2-1; D ambiguous. CDR3 length: 14 residues. V shed 5 bases and J shed 3 bases, with 11 bases lying between them. Germline V gene data show CDR1 as SEHNR and CDR2 as FQNEAQ (reference sequence). CDR3 sequence reads: CASSPKIHYNEQFF. CDR3 nucleotides: TGTGCCAGCAGCCCGAAAATCCACTACAATGAGCAGTTCTTC.

The chain is built from TRBV7-9 and TRBJ2-7; TRBD1 matches at 11 bases. Germline trimming cut 7 bases from V and 6 bases from J; bases unmatched to any gene: 14. CDR1 is SEHNR, CDR2 FQNEAQ, per germline (reference sequence). The CDR3 covers 16 residues. CDR3 region: CASTGGQDRGLFEQYF. CDR3 nucleotide sequence: TGTGCCAGCACAGGCGGTCAGGACAGGGGGCTTTTCGAGCAGTACTTC.

V gene TRBV4-3 combines with J gene TRBJ2-7, with D perhaps matching TRBD2 (5 bases). Germline lookup yields CDR1 LGHNA and CDR2 YSLEER. The V end was cut by 0 bases, the J end by 4 bases, with 10 bases between. The CDR3 is 14 amino acids. CDR3: CASSQDRTGYEQYF. For the CDR3, the DNA is TGCGCCAGCAGCCAAGACCGGACGGGATACGAGCAGTACTTC.

Of note for this clone: This same CDR3 is encoded by further DNA sequences in the sample. This chain uses TRBV27 with TRBJ2-7; TRBD1 matches 11 bases. Germline V gene sequence: CDR1 MNHEY, CDR2 SMNVEV (reference sequence). The CDR3 spans 13 residues. The ends lost 3 bases at V and 7 bases at J; junction bases unmatched: 2. The CDR3 DNA is TGTGCCAGCAGTTTGGACAGGGGGCGTGAGCAGTACTTC. It is translated as CASSLDRGREQYF.